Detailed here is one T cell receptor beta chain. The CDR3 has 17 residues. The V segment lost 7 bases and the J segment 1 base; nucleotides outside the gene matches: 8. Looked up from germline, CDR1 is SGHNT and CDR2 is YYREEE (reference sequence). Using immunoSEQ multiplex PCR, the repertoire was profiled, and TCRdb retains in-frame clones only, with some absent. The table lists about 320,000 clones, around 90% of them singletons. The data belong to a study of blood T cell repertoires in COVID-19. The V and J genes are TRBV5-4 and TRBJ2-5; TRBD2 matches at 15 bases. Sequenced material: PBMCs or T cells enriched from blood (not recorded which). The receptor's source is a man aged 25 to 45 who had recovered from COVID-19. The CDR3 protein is CASCPGTSGGPQETQYF. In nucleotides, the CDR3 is TGTGCCAGCTGTCCCGGGACTAGCGGGGGGCCCCAAGAGACCCAGTACTTC.